This TCR beta chain was identified in a study of shared clonotypes between healthy human individuals. Broader study findings: Clonotypes shared by all four donors outscored non-shared clonotypes in generation probability.

Positive CCR7 selection of CD45RO-negative cells yielded the naive CD8 cells, and terminally differentiated effector memory CD45RA+ cells were excluded. A remark on this clone: Its antigen is not known.

Data came from immunoSEQ multiplex PCR; TCRdb stores just in-frame clones and leaves some out. The table includes about 2.1 million clones, about 93% detected once. V gave up 1 base and J gave up 10 bases, with 11 bases separating them. CDR1 is SEHNR, CDR2 FQNEAQ, per germline (reference sequence). CDR3 size: 13 residues. This sequence joins TRBV7-9 and TRBJ2-1; no definite D call. The sample consisted of naive CD8+ T cells from PBMCs. The receptor's source is a man younger than 30 in good health. Some clones in this sample may be carry-over from other donors' samples. The CDR3 nucleotides are TGTGCCAGCAGCTTAGGACCCCAGCTCGAGCAGTTCTTC. Translation: CASSLGPQLEQFF.